This T cell receptor (beta chain) was captured in a study of blood T cell repertoires in COVID-19. The overall study: The United States, Italy and Spain provided the acute and convalescent COVID-19 samples. Nucleic acid was either cDNA or gDNA, and it came from T cells, B-cell-depleted T cells, or PBMCs.

Original processing notes: Quantification of nucleated cells was approximated via reference gene primer amplification. Repertoires were generated with immunoSEQ multiplex PCR, while TCRdb's copy carries only in-frame clones and drops some. V and J calls and clone size are as listed in that table; D and trimming were resolved from the DNA. The repertoire holds about 60,000 clones, 76% seen once, with more than 20% in the top ten. This receptor was taken from a man in his fifties with active or convalescent COVID-19. Sequenced input: peripheral blood.

The CDR3 sequence: CASSAVRGYEQYF. The DNA for the CDR3 is TGTGCCAGCAGCGCCGTTCGCGGGTACGAGCAGTACTTC. The chain links TRBV7-2 to TRBJ2-7; weak D call: TRBD2 (5 bases). The CDR3 spans 13 residues. The germline gives CDR1 SGHTA, CDR2 FQGNSA. Trimming removed 5 bases from V and 4 bases from J, with 12 bases in between.